Presented here are 4 T cell receptor beta chains from one specimen sequenced in a study of lymphopenia after photon versus proton radiotherapy. Here immunoSEQ multiplex PCR was the method, and the copy in TCRdb shows in-frame clones only, minus some. The sample yields about 160,000 clones, 75% to 90% seen once. The specimen was peripheral blood, collected from a patient treated with photon-based radiotherapy. All receptors derive from a man in his fifties with gastric cancer.

This chain links TRBV27 with TRBJ2-3, with 9 bases matching TRBD1. The CDR3 spans 15 residues. Losses at the gene ends were 2 bases for V and 7 bases for J; bases not matched to a gene: 7. In germline, CDR1 is MNHEY, CDR2 SMNVEV (reference sequence). The DNA of the CDR3 is TGTGCCAGCAGTTTAGGGGACAGGGTTTGGTATACGCAGTATTTT. Translation: CASSLGDRVWYTQYF.

The chain carries TRBV4-1 and TRBJ2-1; 7 nucleotides align to TRBD1. J gave up 8 bases and V 1 base, and 8 bases lay outside the gene matches. The CDR3 runs 15 residues. The germline V gene encodes CDR1 MGHRA and CDR2 YSYEKL. CDR3 sequence: CASSQAPTGIHEQFF. The CDR3, as DNA: TGCGCCAGCAGCCAAGCCCCGACAGGGATCCATGAGCAGTTCTTC.

This sequence joins TRBV25-1 and TRBJ1-1; possible D gene TRBD1, 5 bases. CDR1 and CDR2 from the germline V gene are MGHDK and SYGVNS. Trimming pared 6 bases from V and 1 base from J, leaving 9 bases between. The CDR3 is 13 residues long. The CDR3 DNA is TGTGCCAGCAGCAATACAGGGAACACTGAAGCTTTCTTT. This translates into CASSNTGNTEAFF.

The rearrangement joins TRBV7-2 to TRBJ2-3, with 12 bases fitting TRBD2. The V and J ends lost 6 bases and 4 bases, in that order; junction bases with no gene match: 5. In germline, CDR1 is SGHTA, CDR2 FQGNSA. The CDR3 contains 15 residues. The CDR3 sequence: CASRPGLAGPDTQYF. The CDR3 region has the DNA TGTGCCAGCAGACCGGGACTAGCGGGCCCAGATACGCAGTATTTT.